This T cell receptor (beta chain) originates from a study of cytomegalovirus exposure and HLA in healthy donors. On the study more broadly: A later analysis reported the 95 to 150 validation repertoires used the same platform as the roughly 700 first-cohort repertoires. Whole-study results and caveats: Rare TCR sequences dominated, though some public TCRs recurred in many donors.

Using immunoSEQ multiplex PCR, the repertoire was profiled, and TCRdb retains in-frame clones only, with some absent. In the table there are around 230,000 clones, around 86% of which are singletons. The CDR3 runs to 13 residues. Germline values: CDR1 SSHAT, CDR2 FNYEAQ (reference sequence). Regarding this clone: Its antigen remains unidentified. At one end the junction does not follow the germline gene, possibly because of a read error.

This TCR was sampled from a woman in her twenties or thirties in good health and CMV-seropositive. The sequenced sample consisted of PBMCs. The chain joins TRBV7-7 to TRBJ2-3; D uncertain. CDR3 in DNA: TGTGCTAGCAGCTTAATAGGAGATGATACGCAGTATTTT. Translated: CASSLIGDDTQYF.